This T cell receptor (beta chain) was captured by sequencing in a study of glioma-infiltrating T cells after dendritic cell vaccination. Up to about 2 ug genomic DNA was used for TCRB CDR3 amplification. Sequencing was performed with immunoSEQ multiplex PCR; in TCRdb, only in-frame clones are kept and a portion is missing. The table records roughly 56,000 clones, more than 75% of them present only once. Time point of the sample: after dendritic cell vaccination, including at tumor progression/relapse. Fresh-frozen tumor tissue and more than two years of survival data were available for all. CDR3 length: 16 residues. Trimming stripped 1 base from V and 5 bases from J, with 14 bases between. Per germline, CDR1 LGHNA and CDR2 YSLEER.

The rearrangement uses TRBV4-3 and TRBJ2-2; D is perhaps TRBD1 (5 bases). The TCR was taken from a human donor with glioblastoma. Sequenced here: blood, sampled after dendritic cell vaccination. The CDR3 protein is CASSQGLGSGTGELFF. CDR3 nucleotide sequence: TGCGCCAGCAGCCAAGGTCTGGGTTCAGGGACCGGGGAGCTGTTTTTT.